Following are 18 T cell receptor beta chains from one sample sequenced in a study of blood T cell repertoires in COVID-19. Sequencing was performed with immunoSEQ multiplex PCR; in TCRdb, only in-frame clones are kept and a portion is missing. The profile shows roughly 380,000 clones, roughly 77% of them singletons. The sample consisted of peripheral blood. The receptors originated from a human donor with acute or convalescent COVID-19. The donor label of this sample is uncertain.

The chain joins TRBV19 to TRBJ1-2, with D tentatively TRBD1 (5 bases). This CDR3 is 13 amino acids long. Germline-derived CDR1 and CDR2 are LNHDA and SQIVND (reference sequence). With 8 bases removed from V and 5 bases from J, the gap between germline ends came to 15 bases. CDR3 coding DNA: TGTGCCAGTGGGGCCCGGGACTCATATGGCTACACCTTC. Translation: CASGARDSYGYTF.

This clone has only one observation. This chain uses TRBV19 with TRBJ1-1; possibly TRBD1 for D (5 bases). In germline, CDR1 is LNHDA, CDR2 SQIVND (reference sequence). Trimming took off 0 bases at V and 4 bases at J, with 6 bases between the two ends. The length of the CDR3 is 13 residues. The CDR3 bases are TGTGCCAGTAGTATAGACGGGGGCACTGAAGCTTTCTTT. Its protein product is CASSIDGGTEAFF. Full variable domain (outside the CDR3, taken from reference TRBV19 and TRBJ1-1): DGGITQSPKYLFRKEGQNVTLSCEQNLNHDAMYWYRQDPGQGLRLIYYSQIVNDFQKGDIAEGYSVSREKKESFPLTVTSAQKNPTAFYLCASSIDGGTEAFFGQGTRLTVV.

A word on this clone: At one end the junction does not follow the germline gene, possibly because of a read error. The chain combines TRBV7-9 with TRBJ1-2, with D possibly TRBD1 on 6 matching bases. The germline V gene has CDR1 SEHNR and CDR2 FQNEAQ (reference sequence). This CDR3 has 12 amino acids. The CDR3 protein is CASSYTGTTSAF. The CDR3 nucleotides read TGTGCCAGCAGCTACACCGGGACAACTAGTGCCTTC.

This chain joins TRBV28 and TRBJ2-1, with a weak D call TRBD1 (5 bases). Trimming removed 3 bases at V and 7 bases at J, with 10 bases between. This CDR3 is 13 amino acids long. Germline CDR1 MDHEN, CDR2 SYDVKM. The chain's CDR3 is CASSFDQGNEQFF. The CDR3 DNA sequence: TGTGCCAGCAGTTTCGATCAGGGAAATGAGCAGTTCTTC.

The chain links TRBV5-4 to TRBJ2-3, with a weak D call TRBD1 (6 bases). This CDR3 region has 14 residues. Trimming shortened V by 4 bases and J by 2 bases, and 11 bases separated the two germline ends. Germline V gene lookup returns CDR1 SGHNT and CDR2 YYREEE (reference sequence). The CDR3 sequence: CASSPRQDTDTQYF. CDR3 coding DNA: TGTGCCAGCAGCCCTCGACAGGACACAGATACGCAGTATTTT.

This clone was observed a single time. V is TRBV5-6 and J is TRBJ1-4, with D maybe TRBD1 (6 bases). Germline V gene lookup returns CDR1 SGHDT and CDR2 YYEEEE. This CDR3 is built from 15 residues. Between the trimmed V and J ends, which lost 4 bases and 7 bases, there was a span of 17 bases. The CDR3 region has the DNA TGTGCCAGCAGCCCCCAGGGGCTTCTAGGTGAAAAACTGTTTTTT. Protein: CASSPQGLLGEKLFF.

The table lists this clone with a few counts. The chain carries TRBV18 and TRBJ2-1; 8 positions agree with TRBD1. This CDR3 has 16 amino acids. Germline trimming cut 3 bases from V and 6 bases from J; bases unmatched to any gene: 10. Germline V CDR1 and CDR2: KGHSH, LQKENI. This CDR3 is CASSPLHGTGINEQFF. CDR3 DNA: TGTGCCAGCTCACCCCTCCACGGGACAGGTATCAATGAGCAGTTCTTC.

This chain's CDR3 is CASSRTTSGQQETQYF. CDR3 nucleotide sequence: TGTGCCAGCAGCCGTACGACTAGCGGTCAACAAGAGACCCAGTACTTC. This chain connects TRBV3-1 (or the pseudogene TRBV3-2) to TRBJ2-5; 9 bases map to TRBD2. Germline V gene lookup returns CDR1 LGHDT and CDR2 YNNKEL (reference sequence). There are 16 residues in the CDR3. Trimming cost V 4 bases and J 2 bases; bases outside gene matches: 8.

The chain joins TRBV7-9 to TRBJ2-5, with TRBD2 matching over 8 bases. Germline V gene sequence: CDR1 SEHNR, CDR2 FQNEAQ (reference sequence). The CDR3 sequence is 14 residues long. Germline trimming cut 6 bases from V and 3 bases from J; bases unmatched to any gene: 6. The CDR3 spells CASSYTSGKETQYF. In DNA, the CDR3 is TGTGCCAGCAGTTATACTAGCGGAAAAGAGACCCAGTACTTC. Combining the CDR3 with reference TRBV7-9 and TRBJ2-5 gives the whole variable domain DTGVSQNPRHKITKRGQNVTFRCDPISEHNRLYWYRQTLGQGPEFLTYFQNEAQLEKSRLLSDRFSAERPKGSFSTLEIQRTEQGDSAMYLCASSYTSGKETQYFGPGTRLLVL.

The V call is TRBV7-9, the J call TRBJ1-1; D may be TRBD1 (6 bases). This CDR3 is 15 amino acids long. The V end was cut by 5 bases, the J end by 1 base, with 14 bases between. Germline V CDR1 and CDR2: SEHNR, FQNEAQ (reference sequence). The CDR3 region is CASSLVGQPNTEAFF. The CDR3 nucleotides read TGTGCCAGCAGCCTAGTAGGACAGCCGAACACTGAAGCTTTCTTT.

The chain combines TRBV24-1 with TRBJ1-3; D is undetermined. The V end was cut by 3 bases, the J end by 0 bases, with 17 bases between. CDR3 size: 18 residues. Germline V gene data show CDR1 as KGHDR and CDR2 as SFDVKD. The CDR3 nucleotides are TGTGCCACCAGTGATCCGGAGACGGGAAGTTACTCTGGAAACACCATATATTTT. It translates to CATSDPETGSYSGNTIYF.

The chain links TRBV5-1 to TRBJ1-1; D gene uncertain. The germline CDR1 and CDR2 sequences are SGHRS and YFSETQ. Deletions cut 4 bases from V and 5 bases from J, with 9 bases between. The CDR3 extends over 12 amino acids. CDR3 residues: CASSLGKTEAFF. CDR3 in DNA: TGCGCCAGCAGCCTAGGAAAGACTGAAGCTTTCTTT.

The chain couples TRBV5-1 to TRBJ2-4; tentatively, D is TRBD2 (7 bases). V was trimmed by 4 bases and J by 8 bases, leaving 16 bases between them. Germline lookup yields CDR1 SGHRS and CDR2 YFSETQ. This CDR3 region has 14 residues. The CDR3 DNA follows: TGCGCCAGCAGCCCGGGGGCCCGGGAGGACATTCAGTACTTC. It translates to CASSPGAREDIQYF.

The chain employs TRBV19 and TRBJ1-5; 8 bases fit TRBD1. The CDR3 contains 15 residues. CDR1 is LNHDA, CDR2 SQIVND, per germline (reference sequence). The V gene end was trimmed by 10 bases and the J gene end by 3 bases; junction bases not matched to a gene: 11. CDR3 sequence: CATQVGQGNNQPQHF. In nucleotides, the CDR3 is TGTGCCACCCAGGTAGGACAGGGCAACAATCAGCCCCAGCATTTT.

The J gene is TRBJ2-4, the V gene TRBV5-5; tentative D call: TRBD2 (5 bases). This CDR3 has 16 residues. V was clipped by 0 bases and J by 0 bases, with 10 bases between them. Germline values: CDR1 SGHKS, CDR2 YYEKEE (reference sequence). The CDR3 region is CASSLGTELAKNIQYF. The CDR3 nucleotides read TGTGCCAGCAGCTTGGGGACTGAGCTAGCCAAAAACATTCAGTACTTC.

This chain links TRBV28 with TRBJ1-5; D unclear. CDR3 length equals 12 residues. V was clipped by 6 bases and J by 7 bases, with 10 bases between them. Germline CDR1 reads MDHEN; CDR2 reads SYDVKM. The CDR3 DNA is TGTGCCAGCAGGGATATAGCCCAGCCCCAGCATTTT. Protein sequence: CASRDIAQPQHF.

The chain recombines TRBV28 with TRBJ1-5, with 7 bases lining up with TRBD1. After removal of 5 bases from V and 4 bases from J, the junction contained 5 bases not matched to a gene. Germline V gene data show CDR1 as MDHEN and CDR2 as SYDVKM. This CDR3 spans 14 amino acids. The chain's CDR3 is CASSPYRGNQPQHF. The CDR3 DNA follows: TGTGCCAGCAGTCCTTACAGGGGTAATCAGCCCCAGCATTTT.

The chain employs TRBV6-5 and TRBJ2-1; TRBD1 agrees at 9 bases. V shed 6 bases and J 11 bases; nucleotides not matched to a gene: 5. Germline V gene sequence: CDR1 MNHEY, CDR2 SVGAGI. The CDR3 sequence is 12 residues long. CDR3 coding DNA: TGTGCCAGCAGACCCACAGGGGGCAAGCAGTTCTTC. It translates to CASRPTGGKQFF.